This TCR beta chain is from a study of blood T cells in healthy people across ages. Points from the study as a whole: Long-lived donors carried more naive CD4+ cells and greater diversity than aged donors. Naive and antigen-experienced cells could not be conclusively compared, given unsorted PBMCs.

Turning to this clonotype: As yet, its antigen is unknown. At one of its ends the junction is not consistent with the germline gene, which may arise from a read error.

Primed by a sample-barcoded 5' primer and a J-beta primer mix, a second PCR proceeded for roughly 6 to 12 cycles. TCRdb re-called the 5' RACE reads with MiXCR, one entry per CDR3 protein. The profile shows roughly 1.6 million distinct CDR3 sequences, almost 35% of them singletons. All donors came from Russia, were Caucasian and healthy, and spanned ages about 6 to 100. Researchers report isolating at least 6 million PBMCs per sample. CDR3 length equals 15 residues. CDR1 PRHDT and CDR2 FYEKMQ come from the germline V gene (reference sequence). This TCR was sampled from a woman aged 25 to 39 in good health. V is TRBV13 and J is TRBJ2-5, with 11 bases matching TRBD2. The J call may be incorrect, as the DNA end agrees better with TRBJ2-7. Sequences were obtained from blood. CDR3 sequence: CAGSGAGTSGYEQYF. DNA of the CDR3: TGTGCCGGCAGCGGAGCCGGGACTAGCGGATACGAGCAGTACTTC.